The 5 T cell receptor beta chains below were found in one sample sequenced in a study of blood T cell repertoires in COVID-19. The repertoire was sequenced with immunoSEQ multiplex PCR; TCRdb's copy has only in-frame clones and lacks some. The profile covers approximately 82,000 clones, with 75% to 90% appearing a single time and 1.2% taken by the ten largest. The specimen sequenced was PBMCs or T cells enriched from blood (not recorded which). Every receptor here comes from a woman in her fifties or sixties with acute COVID-19.

The chain links TRBV19 to TRBJ2-1, with 15 bases aligning to TRBD2. With 5 bases clipped from V and 9 bases from J, the junction kept 2 bases outside the gene matches. There are 14 residues in the CDR3. Germline CDR1 LNHDA, CDR2 SQIVND (reference sequence). CDR3 coding DNA: TGTGCCAGTAGTCCGGGACTAGCGGGAGGTGAGCAGTTCTTC. It codes for CASSPGLAGGEQFF.

J is TRBJ2-1 and V is TRBV6-5; 7 bases line up with TRBD2. The CDR3 is 14 amino acids. Unmatched junction bases numbered 0, after V lost 2 bases and J lost 2 bases. Germline CDR1 is MNHEY and CDR2 is SVGAGI. The CDR3 DNA is TGTGCCAGCAGTTACGGGAGGGCCTACAATGAGCAGTTCTTC. Translated: CASSYGRAYNEQFF.

The chain joins TRBV10-2 to TRBJ2-7; 8 positions agree with TRBD1. CDR1 is WSHSY and CDR2 is SAAADI in the germline V gene. V was pared by 8 bases and J by 3 bases, with 12 bases of the junction left unmatched. CDR3 length: 15 amino acids. DNA for the CDR3: TGCGCCAGCTCCTTAGGAGGACAGGGCGACTACGAGCAGTACTTC. Translation: CASSLGGQGDYEQYF.

This clone was seen just once. The V gene is TRBV7-3, the J gene TRBJ2-1; perhaps TRBD2 as D (5 bases). This CDR3 has 14 residues. Germline V gene sequence: CDR1 SGHTA, CDR2 FQGTGA. The V end was cut by 1 base, the J end by 5 bases, with 9 bases between. CDR3 in amino acids: CASSLILVDNEQFF. The CDR3 DNA follows: TGTGCCAGCAGCTTAATACTAGTCGACAATGAGCAGTTCTTC.

The chain is built from TRBV4-1 and TRBJ1-2; the match to TRBD1 covers 7 bases. After removal of 2 bases from V and 3 bases from J, the junction contained 9 bases not matched to a gene. CDR1 is MGHRA, CDR2 YSYEKL, per germline. The CDR3 has 16 residues. CDR3 protein: CASSQSHDRVDYGYTF. In nucleotides, the CDR3 is TGCGCCAGCAGCCAATCCCACGACAGGGTGGACTATGGCTACACCTTC.